What follows are 3 T cell receptor beta chains derived from one specimen sequenced in a study of cytomegalovirus exposure and HLA in healthy donors. In the PCR, 60 Vbeta and 13 Jbeta primers were used. Profiling relied on immunoSEQ multiplex PCR, and the TCRdb table lists in-frame clones only, not all of them. The table lists more than 95,000 clones, roughly 80% of them singletons, with more than 3% in the top ten. Sequenced material: PBMCs. All receptors derive from a man younger than 35 in good health and CMV-seropositive.

The V call is TRBV30, the J call TRBJ1-3, with D unclear. Per germline, CDR1 GTSNPN and CDR2 SVGIG (reference sequence). Trimming removed 0 bases at V and 2 bases at J, with 11 bases between. CDR3 length: 15 amino acids. CDR3 loop: CAWSVGSAAGNTIYF. The CDR3 DNA follows: TGTGCCTGGAGTGTAGGGTCAGCGGCTGGAAACACCATATATTTT.

The chain combines TRBV5-6 with TRBJ1-1; D is possibly TRBD1 (5 bases). Germline lookup yields CDR1 SGHDT and CDR2 YYEEEE. This CDR3 is 14 amino acids long. V was clipped by 0 bases and J by 6 bases, with 12 bases between them. Written as DNA, the CDR3 is TGTGCCAGCAGCTTGGTTCAGGGCAGTTCTGAAGCTTTCTTT. Translation: CASSLVQGSSEAFF.

The V gene is TRBV6-1, the J gene TRBJ2-1; 10 bases line up with TRBD1. CDR3 size: 14 residues. Trimming removed 5 bases from V and 5 bases from J; junction bases left unmatched: 3. From germline, CDR1 is MNHNS and CDR2 SASEGT. The CDR3 DNA sequence: TGTGCCAGCAGTCGGGACAGGGGCAACAATGAGCAGTTCTTC. Protein: CASSRDRGNNEQFF.